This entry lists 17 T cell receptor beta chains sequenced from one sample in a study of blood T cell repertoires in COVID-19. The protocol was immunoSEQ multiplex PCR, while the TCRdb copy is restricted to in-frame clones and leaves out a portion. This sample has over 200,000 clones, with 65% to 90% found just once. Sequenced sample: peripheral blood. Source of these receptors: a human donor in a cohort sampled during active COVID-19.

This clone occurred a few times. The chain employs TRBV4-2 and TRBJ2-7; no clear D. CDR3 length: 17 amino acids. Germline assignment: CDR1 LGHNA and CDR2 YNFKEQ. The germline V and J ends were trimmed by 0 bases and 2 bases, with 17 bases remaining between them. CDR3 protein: CASSQERPTFVPYEQYF. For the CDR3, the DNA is TGTGCCAGCAGCCAAGAAAGACCGACATTCGTCCCCTACGAGCAGTACTTC.

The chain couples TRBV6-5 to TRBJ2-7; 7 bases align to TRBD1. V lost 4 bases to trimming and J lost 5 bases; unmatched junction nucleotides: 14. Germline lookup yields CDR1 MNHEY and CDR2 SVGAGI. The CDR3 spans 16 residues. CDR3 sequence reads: CASSSPRQGTHHEQYF. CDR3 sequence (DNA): TGTGCCAGCAGTTCCCCACGACAGGGAACTCACCACGAGCAGTACTTC.

CDR3 amino acids: CAISGGDEAFF. CDR3 DNA: TGTGCCATCAGTGGGGGAGATGAAGCTTTCTTT. The chain couples TRBV10-3 to TRBJ1-1; D unresolved. The V end lost 4 bases, the J end lost 7 bases, and 7 bases lay between the germline ends. The germline gives CDR1 ENHRY, CDR2 SYGVKD. The CDR3 totals 11 residues.

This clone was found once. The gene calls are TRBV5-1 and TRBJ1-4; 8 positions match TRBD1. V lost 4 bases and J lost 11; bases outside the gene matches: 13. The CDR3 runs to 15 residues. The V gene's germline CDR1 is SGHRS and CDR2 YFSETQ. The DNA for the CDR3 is TGCGCCAGCAGCCCGAGGCAGGGGGCGCGGATTAAACTGTTTTTT. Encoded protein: CASSPRQGARIKLFF.

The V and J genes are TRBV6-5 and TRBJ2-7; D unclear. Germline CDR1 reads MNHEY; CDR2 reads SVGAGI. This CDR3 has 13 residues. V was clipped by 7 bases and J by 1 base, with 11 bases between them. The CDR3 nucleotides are TGTGCCAGCACAAGTGACACTTCCTACGAGCAGTACTTC. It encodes CASTSDTSYEQYF.

The CDR3 reads CASSLSWQTNEKLFF. The CDR3 DNA follows: TGTGCCAGCAGCTTATCCTGGCAGACTAATGAAAAACTGTTTTTT. The chain employs TRBV11-2 and TRBJ1-4; D is unclear. Germline loops: CDR1 SGHAT, CDR2 FQNNGV. V gave up 2 bases and J gave up 2 bases, with 9 bases separating them. This CDR3 contains 15 residues. Complete variable domain (other parts from reference TRBV11-2 and TRBJ1-4): EAGVAQSPRYKIIEKRQSVAFWCNPISGHATLYWYQQILGQGPKLLIQFQNNGVVDDSQLPKDRFSAERLKGVDSTLKIQPAKLEDSAVYLCASSLSWQTNEKLFFGSGTQLSVL.

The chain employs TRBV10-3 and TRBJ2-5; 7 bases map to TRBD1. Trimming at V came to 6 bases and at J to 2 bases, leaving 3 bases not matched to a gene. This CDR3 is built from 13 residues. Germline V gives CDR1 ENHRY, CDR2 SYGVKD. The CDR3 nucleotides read TGTGCCATCAGGAAGACAGGGCAAGAGACCCAGTACTTC. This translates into CAIRKTGQETQYF.

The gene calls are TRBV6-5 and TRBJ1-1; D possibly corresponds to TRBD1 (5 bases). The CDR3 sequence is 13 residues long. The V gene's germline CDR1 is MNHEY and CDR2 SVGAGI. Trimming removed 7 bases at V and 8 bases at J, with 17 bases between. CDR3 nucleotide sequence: TGTGCCAGCACCAACCCCAGCGGGGCGGAAGCTTTCTTT. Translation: CASTNPSGAEAFF.

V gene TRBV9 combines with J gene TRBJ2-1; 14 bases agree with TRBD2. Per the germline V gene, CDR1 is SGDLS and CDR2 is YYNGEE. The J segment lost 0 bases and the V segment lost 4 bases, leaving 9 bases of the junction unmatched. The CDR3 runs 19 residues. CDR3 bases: TGTGCCAGCAGCCCCGGACTAGCGGGGGGAGCCCTCTCCTACAATGAGCAGTTCTTC. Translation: CASSPGLAGGALSYNEQFF.

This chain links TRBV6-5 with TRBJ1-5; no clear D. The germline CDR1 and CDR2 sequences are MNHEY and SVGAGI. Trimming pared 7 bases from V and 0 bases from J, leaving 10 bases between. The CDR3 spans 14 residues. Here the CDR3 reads CASTGVTSNQPQHF. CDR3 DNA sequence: TGTGCCAGCACTGGAGTTACTAGCAATCAGCCCCAGCATTTT.

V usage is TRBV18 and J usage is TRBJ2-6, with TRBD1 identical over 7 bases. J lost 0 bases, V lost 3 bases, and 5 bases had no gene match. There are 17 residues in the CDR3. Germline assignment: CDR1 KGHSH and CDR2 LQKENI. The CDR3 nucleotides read TGTGCCAGCTCACCGTCACAGGGGTACTCTGGGGCCAACGTCCTGACTTTC. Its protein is CASSPSQGYSGANVLTF.

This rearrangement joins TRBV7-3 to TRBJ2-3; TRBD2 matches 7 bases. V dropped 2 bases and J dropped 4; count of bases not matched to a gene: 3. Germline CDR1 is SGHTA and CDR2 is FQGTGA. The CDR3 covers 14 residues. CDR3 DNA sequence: TGTGCCAGCAGCTTACGGGGGGTCTCAGATACGCAGTATTTT. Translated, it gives CASSLRGVSDTQYF.

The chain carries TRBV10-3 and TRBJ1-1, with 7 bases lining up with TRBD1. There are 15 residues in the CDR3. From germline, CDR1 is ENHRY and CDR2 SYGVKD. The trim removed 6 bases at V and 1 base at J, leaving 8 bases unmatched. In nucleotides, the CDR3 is TGTGCCATCAGCGGAGACAGGGCTCAGAACACTGAAGCTTTCTTT. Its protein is CAISGDRAQNTEAFF.

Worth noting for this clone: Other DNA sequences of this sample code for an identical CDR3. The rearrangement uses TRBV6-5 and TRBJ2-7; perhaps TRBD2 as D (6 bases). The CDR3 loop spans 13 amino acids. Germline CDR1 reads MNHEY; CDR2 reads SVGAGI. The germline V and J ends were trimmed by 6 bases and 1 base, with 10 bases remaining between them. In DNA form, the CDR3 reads TGTGCCAGCAGACGGGACTTTTCCTACGAGCAGTACTTC. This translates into CASRRDFSYEQYF.

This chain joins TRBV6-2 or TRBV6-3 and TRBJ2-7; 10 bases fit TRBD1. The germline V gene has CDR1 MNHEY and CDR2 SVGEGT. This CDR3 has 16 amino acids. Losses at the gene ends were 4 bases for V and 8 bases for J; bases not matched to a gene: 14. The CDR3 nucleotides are TGTGCCAGCAGTTTCCCTCGCCGGGACAGGGGCTTGAAGCAGTACTTC. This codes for CASSFPRRDRGLKQYF.

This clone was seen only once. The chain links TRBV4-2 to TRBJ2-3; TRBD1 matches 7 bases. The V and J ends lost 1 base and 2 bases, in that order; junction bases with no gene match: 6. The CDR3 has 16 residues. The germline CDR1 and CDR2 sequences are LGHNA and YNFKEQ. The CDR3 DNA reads TGTGCCAGCAGCCAAGGACAGGGTGCGAACACAGATACGCAGTATTTT. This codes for CASSQGQGANTDTQYF.

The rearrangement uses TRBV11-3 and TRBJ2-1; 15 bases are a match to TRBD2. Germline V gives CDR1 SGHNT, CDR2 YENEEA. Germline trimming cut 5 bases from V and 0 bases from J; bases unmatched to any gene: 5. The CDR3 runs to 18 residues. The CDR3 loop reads CASSAGTSGGSSYNEQFF. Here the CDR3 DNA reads TGTGCCAGCAGCGCCGGGACTAGCGGGGGGAGCTCCTACAATGAGCAGTTCTTC. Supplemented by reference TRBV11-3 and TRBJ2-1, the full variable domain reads EAGVVQSPRYKIIEKKQPVAFWCNPISGHNTLYWYLQNLGQGPELLIRYENEEAVDDSQLPKDRFSAERLKGVDSTLKIQPAELGDSAVYLCASSAGTSGGSSYNEQFFGPGTRLTVL.